This T cell receptor (beta chain) originates from a study of shared clonotypes between healthy human individuals. The wider study: Donor composition was a couple of women and three men, aged 18 to 49.

Here immunoSEQ multiplex PCR was the method, and the copy in TCRdb shows in-frame clones only, minus some. The sample lists roughly 2.5 million clones; approximately 92% were seen once. The receptor was derived from a young man in good health. The sample comprised naive CD4+ T cells sorted from blood. As to subset: CD45RA+ positively selected.

The CDR3 is CAISRSGQGYEQYF. As DNA, the CDR3 is TGTGCCATCAGTCGGTCGGGACAGGGCTACGAGCAGTACTTC. The V and J genes are TRBV10-3 and TRBJ2-7; 9 bases fit TRBD1. The CDR3 loop spans 14 amino acids. Germline V lookup: CDR1 ENHRY, CDR2 SYGVKD. V shed 5 bases, J shed 3 bases, and the junction held 5 bases outside the gene matches.